Listed below are T cell receptor beta chains from one sample, sequenced in a study of T cells in Graves' hyperthyroidism and ophthalmopathy. In TCRdb, the multiplex PCR reads were re-called with MiXCR into one record per CDR3 protein. The sample lists about 400,000 distinct CDR3 sequences; about 16% were seen once. Sequencing was performed on blood. The receptors derive from a woman aged 25 to 45 with Graves' hyperthyroidism. The CDR3 runs from the conserved cysteine through the conserved F or W. A D gene is named only where the DNA matches it firmly. Clone size, where shown, is once, few, many, or a class for clones that have expanded.

D gene	V gene	clone size	J gene	CDR3 DNA	CDR3 protein
.	TRBV20-1	many	TRBJ2-7	TGCAGTGCTAGAATGAGCGGAGGGGCCTACGAGCAGTACTTC	CSARMSGGAYEQYF
.	TRBV28	many	TRBJ1-2	TGTGCCAGCAGTTTAAGGGCCGGGGGCGGCGGCTACACCTTC	CASSLRAGGGGYTF
.	TRBV20-1	many	TRBJ2-3	TGCAGTGTGTCTACCGGGACCCTCACAGATACGCAGTATTTT	CSVSTGTLTDTQYF
.	TRBV27	few	TRBJ2-5	TGTGCCAGCAGTTTTGGAGGAGAGACCCGGTACTTC	CASSFGGETRYF
.	TRBV18	few	TRBJ2-2	TGTGCCAGCTCGCCTTACAGAACGAGATTAACCGGGGAGCTGTTTTTT	CASSPYRTRLTGELFF
TRBD2	TRBV5-1	many	TRBJ2-3	TGCGCCAGCAGCAAGCGGTGGACTAGCGGGAACACAGATACGCAGTATTTT	CASSKRWTSGNTDTQYF
TRBD1	TRBV29-1	many	TRBJ1-2	TGCAGCGTTCGGACAGGGAGTCATAACTATGGCTACACCTTC	CSVRTGSHNYGYTF
.	TRBV10-3	few	TRBJ1-2	TGTGCCATCAGTGAAAGACAAAACTATGGCTACACCTTC	CAISERQNYGYTF
.	TRBV2	few	TRBJ2-1	TGTGCCAGCAGGGGAGCTGTCGATGAGCAGTTCTTC	CASRGAVDEQFF
TRBD2	TRBV4-2	few	TRBJ2-7	TGTGCCAGCAGCCGCCTACTAGCGGGAGGGCCAAATTCCTACGAGCAGTACTTC	CASSRLLAGGPNSYEQYF
.	TRBV2	.	TRBJ1-4	TGTGCCAGCAGTGATGGGTTGGCTAATGAAAAACTGTTTTTT	CASSDGLANEKLFF
.	TRBV30	many	TRBJ1-1	TGTGCCTGGAGTCCCGGACAAATGAACACTGAAGCTTTCTTT	CAWSPGQMNTEAFF
.	TRBV19	.	TRBJ2-3	TGTGCCAGTAGTGCCCAGATGGATACGCAGTATTTT	CASSAQMDTQYF